This paragraph reports one T cell receptor (beta chain). The source of the sample is a study of T-cell reconstitution after alpha-beta-depleted transplantation in children. This sample's TCRbeta library carried unique molecular identifier barcodes. MiXCR, run by TCRdb on the PCR reads, gives a single entry per CDR3 protein. The sample carries about 600,000 distinct CDR3 sequences, about 10% recorded once. The CDR3 extends over 14 amino acids. V lost 3 bases and J lost 6, with 12 bases in between. Germline loops: CDR1 SEHNR, CDR2 FQNEAQ (reference sequence). V gene TRBV7-9 combines with J gene TRBJ1-5; D uncertain. Material: PBMCs from the stem cell graft donor, obtained from the stem cell graft. This sequence originates from a human donor who donated a stem cell graft to a child with acute myeloid leukemia. CDR3 nucleotide sequence: TGTGCCAGCAGCTTGGACGGAGGACCTCAGCCCCAGCATTTT. This sequence encodes CASSLDGGPQPQHF.